This T cell receptor (beta chain) stems from a study of T-cell reconstitution after alpha-beta-depleted transplantation in children. Unique molecular identifiers tagged the TCRbeta library. TCRdb independently ran MiXCR on the PCR reads; one entry per CDR3 protein. The sample has just over 950,000 distinct CDR3 sequences; under 30% are singletons. V lost 0 bases and J 0 bases, leaving 14 bases between the germline ends. The CDR3 runs to 17 residues. Germline V gene sequence: CDR1 DFQATT, CDR2 SNEGSKA (reference sequence). The input for sequencing was PBMCs, mostly from graft donor cells, taken 360 days after TCRalphabeta/CD19-depleted stem cell transplant. J is TRBJ2-2 and V is TRBV20-1, with D maybe TRBD2 (6 bases). This TCR came from a boy younger than two who had a stem cell transplant for SCID, so the T cells may come from the graft donor. The CDR3 protein is CSARDPGLPSNTGELFF. CDR3 nucleotide sequence: TGCAGTGCTAGAGATCCGGGACTCCCATCGAACACCGGGGAGCTGTTTTTT.